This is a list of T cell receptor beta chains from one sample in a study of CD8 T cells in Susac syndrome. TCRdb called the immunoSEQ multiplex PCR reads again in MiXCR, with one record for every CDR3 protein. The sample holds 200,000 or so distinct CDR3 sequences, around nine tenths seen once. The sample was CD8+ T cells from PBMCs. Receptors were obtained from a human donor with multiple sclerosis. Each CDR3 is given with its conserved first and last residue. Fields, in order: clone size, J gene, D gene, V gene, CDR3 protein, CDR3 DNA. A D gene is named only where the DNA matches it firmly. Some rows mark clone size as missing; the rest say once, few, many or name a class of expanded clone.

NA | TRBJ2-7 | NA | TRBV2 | CASYLGTYEQYF | TGTGCCAGCTACCTGGGCACTTACGAGCAGTACTTC
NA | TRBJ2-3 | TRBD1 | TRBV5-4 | CASSHRGLISDTQYF | TGTGCCAGCAGTCACAGGGGCTTAATTTCAGATACGCAGTATTTT
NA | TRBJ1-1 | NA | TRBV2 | CASSAEGWEAFF | TGTGCCAGCAGTGCCGAGGGGTGGGAGGCTTTCTTT
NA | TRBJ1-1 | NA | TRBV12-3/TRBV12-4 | CASSLSRPEAFF | TGTGCCAGCAGTTTGTCCAGGCCTGAAGCTTTCTTT
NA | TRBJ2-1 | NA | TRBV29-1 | CSVTGSLNSDSSYNEQFF | TGCAGCGTCACCGGGAGCCTGAATTCGGATAGCTCCTACAATGAGCAGTTCTTC
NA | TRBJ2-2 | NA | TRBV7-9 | CASSFDGSSNTGELFF | TGTGCCAGCAGCTTCGACGGATCCTCGAACACCGGGGAGCTGTTTTTT
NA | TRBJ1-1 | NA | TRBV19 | CATNTGNTEAFF | TGTGCCACCAACACAGGAAACACTGAAGCTTTCTTT
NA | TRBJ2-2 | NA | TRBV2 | CASIGDTGELFF | TGTGCCAGCATCGGGGACACCGGGGAGCTGTTTTTT
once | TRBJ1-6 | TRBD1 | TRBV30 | CAWSGGQGDSPLHF | TGTGCCTGGAGCGGAGGACAGGGGGATTCACCCCTCCACTTT
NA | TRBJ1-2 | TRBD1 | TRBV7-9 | CASSSLGTGIGNYGYTF | TGTGCCAGCAGCTCCCTAGGGACAGGGATTGGGAACTATGGCTACACCTTC
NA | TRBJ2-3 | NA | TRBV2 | CANRAGGPDTQYF | TGTGCCAACCGGGCCGGGGGACCAGATACGCAGTATTTT
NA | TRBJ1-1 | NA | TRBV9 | CASSAGPEEAFF | TGTGCCAGCAGCGCGGGGCCAGAAGAAGCTTTCTTT
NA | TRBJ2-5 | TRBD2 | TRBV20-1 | CSARRHRRTSGDQETQYF | TGCAGTGCCAGAAGGCATCGCCGGACTAGCGGGGATCAAGAGACCCAGTACTTC
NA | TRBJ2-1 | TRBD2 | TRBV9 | CASSSGGENNEQFF | TGTGCCAGCAGTAGCGGGGGGGAAAACAATGAGCAGTTCTTC
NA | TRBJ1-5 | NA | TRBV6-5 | CASSTGYSNQPQHF | TGTGCCAGCAGTACAGGGTATAGCAATCAGCCCCAGCATTTT
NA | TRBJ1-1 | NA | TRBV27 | CASSPDSSTEAFF | TGTGCCAGCAGCCCTGACAGTAGCACTGAAGCTTTCTTT
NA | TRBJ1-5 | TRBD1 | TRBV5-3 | CARSPRTGPSGQPQHF | TGTGCCAGAAGCCCCCGGACAGGGCCTTCGGGTCAGCCCCAGCATTTT
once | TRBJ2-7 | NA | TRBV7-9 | CASSFSGNEQYF | TGTGCCAGCAGCTTTTCAGGGAACGAGCAGTACTTC
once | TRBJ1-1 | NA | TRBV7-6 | CASSLVAGDQTVKTEAFF | TGTGCCAGCAGCTTAGTCGCGGGGGACCAAACCGTGAAGACTGAAGCTTTCTTT
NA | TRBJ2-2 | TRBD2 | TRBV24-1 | CATCTNSGLNTGELFF | TGTGCCACCTGTACTAATAGCGGGCTGAACACCGGGGAGCTGTTTTTT
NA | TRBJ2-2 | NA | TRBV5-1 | CASSAPTGELFF | TGCGCCAGCTCCGCCCCGACCGGGGAGCTGTTTTTT
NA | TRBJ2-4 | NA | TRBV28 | CASSLSRGGLAKNIQYF | TGTGCCAGCAGTTTATCCCGCGGTGGATTAGCCAAAAACATTCAGTACTTC
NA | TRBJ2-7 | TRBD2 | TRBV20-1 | CSARVGTSTYEQYF | TGCAGTGCTAGAGTCGGGACTAGCACGTACGAGCAGTACTTC
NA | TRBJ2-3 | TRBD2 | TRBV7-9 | CASSFIAGNTDTQYF | TGTGCCAGCAGCTTTATAGCGGGGAACACAGATACGCAGTATTTT